This record concerns one T cell receptor beta chain sequence. This specimen comes from a study of technical replicates of blood from a handful of donors. Assay: immunoSEQ multiplex PCR; the TCRdb copy retains only in-frame clones and omits some. The table has tens of thousands of clones, roughly 92% seen once. The CDR3 sequence is 14 residues long. Germline V gives CDR1 ENHRY, CDR2 SYGVKD. V lost 6 bases to trimming and J lost 5 bases; unmatched junction nucleotides: 7. The sample consisted of T cells isolated from PBMCs. The sequence came from a human donor in good health. The gene calls are TRBV10-3 and TRBJ2-5; 9 nucleotides align to TRBD1. CDR3 amino acids: CAISQGQGRETQYF. The CDR3 DNA reads TGTGCCATCAGCCAAGGACAGGGGAGGGAGACCCAGTACTTC.